A single sample gave rise to the 11 T cell receptor beta chains below, sequenced in a study of vaccination and CD4 T cells after COVID-19. No antigen has been identified for these receptors. The Oncomine TCR Beta short-read assay was applied to DNA of cultured CD4+ T cells. TCRdb passed the PCR reads through MiXCR, listing each CDR3 protein once. The sample carries about 15,000 distinct CDR3 sequences, 50% to 55% recorded once. Treatment: roughly 10-day PBMC culture with coronavirus spike peptide pools or control peptides (ViraFEST assay). Sequenced: CD4+ T cells from blood, cultured in vitro. The receptors originated from a human donor who had recovered from COVID-19.

V gene TRBV4-3 combines with J gene TRBJ2-3; D gene unclear. Trimming pared 4 bases from V and 1 base from J, leaving 9 bases between. The CDR3 consists of 14 residues. Germline V lookup: CDR1 LGHNA, CDR2 YSLEER. The CDR3: CASSLGLRTDTQYF. Here the CDR3 DNA reads TGCGCCAGCAGCCTAGGTCTACGCACAGATACGCAGTATTTT.

The chain employs TRBV6-1 and TRBJ2-1; 11 bases fit TRBD2. V lost 8 bases and J lost 1; bases outside the gene matches: 1. The V gene's germline CDR1 is MNHNS and CDR2 SASEGT. The length of the CDR3 is 14 residues. The CDR3 nucleotides are TGTGCCAGCCGACTAGCGGGATCCTACAATGAGCAGTTCTTC. It codes for CASRLAGSYNEQFF.

The chain recombines TRBV20-1 with TRBJ2-5; D is possibly TRBD2 (5 bases). This CDR3 contains 18 residues. V shed 0 bases and J shed 5 bases, with 25 bases lying between them. The germline CDR1 and CDR2 sequences are DFQATT and SNEGSKA (reference sequence). Here the CDR3 DNA reads TGCAGTGCTAGAGATTTAGGTTATGGACTCACGGTCGGCGAGACCCAGTACTTC. Amino acids: CSARDLGYGLTVGETQYF.

V usage is TRBV6-1 and J usage is TRBJ1-2, with 9 bases lining up with TRBD1. The V gene end was trimmed by 5 bases and the J gene end by 1 base; junction bases not matched to a gene: 5. CDR1 is MNHNS, CDR2 SASEGT, per germline. CDR3 length: 15 residues. CDR3: CASSLTGGVNYGYTF. CDR3 bases: TGTGCCAGCAGTCTGACAGGGGGAGTTAACTATGGCTACACCTTC.

V and J are TRBV2 and TRBJ2-7; D not certain. CDR3 length: 13 amino acids. Trimming removed 8 bases from V and 6 bases from J, with 17 bases in between. Germline V gives CDR1 SNHLY, CDR2 FYNNEI. The CDR3 region is CASRRSPGFEQYF. The CDR3 coding sequence is TGTGCCAGCCGGCGTAGCCCTGGGTTCGAGCAGTACTTC.

The chain links TRBV21-1 to TRBJ1-3; TRBD1 is the table's D call and was not checked against the DNA. TRBV21-1 is designated a pseudogene. The CDR3 length is 18 residues. The CDR3 bases are TGTGCCAGCAGCTCCCTCCAAAGAGCAGGGGGCTCTGGAAACACCATATATTTT. This translates into CASSSLQRAGGSGNTIYF.

The chain has TRBV20-1 and TRBJ1-2; perhaps TRBD1 as D (6 bases). V gave up 6 bases and J gave up 0 bases, with 14 bases separating them. This CDR3 spans 14 amino acids. The germline CDR1 and CDR2 sequences are DFQATT and SNEGSKA (reference sequence). The DNA for the CDR3 is TGCAGTGCACCACGACAGGCAACTAACTATGGCTACACCTTC. This gives the protein CSAPRQATNYGYTF.

The J gene is TRBJ2-1, the V gene TRBV20-1, with a weak D call TRBD2 (6 bases). Deletions cut 2 bases from V and 6 bases from J, with 14 bases between. Germline V gives CDR1 DFQATT, CDR2 SNEGSKA (reference sequence). CDR3 length: 14 amino acids. DNA for the CDR3: TGCAGTGCTAGACCCCGGGACTCCCCCAATGAGCAGTTCTTC. This codes for CSARPRDSPNEQFF.

The chain is built from TRBV6-1 and TRBJ2-5, with 9 bases that match TRBD1. The CDR3 spans 15 residues. The junction had 6 bases not matched to a gene; V was cut back by 2 bases and J by 5 bases. The germline gives CDR1 MNHNS, CDR2 SASEGT. Here the CDR3 reads CASSEQGDRVETQYF. The CDR3 bases are TGTGCCAGCAGTGAACAAGGGGACAGGGTTGAGACCCAGTACTTC.

A few counts support this clonotype. This chain joins TRBV20-1 and TRBJ2-4, with 7 nucleotides matching TRBD2. J lost 2 bases, V lost 0 bases, and 7 bases had no gene match. Germline loops: CDR1 DFQATT, CDR2 SNEGSKA (reference sequence). The CDR3 contains 16 residues. The CDR3 nucleotides read TGCAGTGCTAGAGATTCGGTGGGAGGGACCAAAAACATTCAGTACTTC. Its protein product is CSARDSVGGTKNIQYF.

This clonotype was recorded a few times. The chain uses TRBV15 and TRBJ2-5; D unclear. The CDR3 loop spans 15 amino acids. Germline loops: CDR1 LNHNV, CDR2 YYDKDF (reference sequence). V was shortened by 0 bases and J by 0 bases, with 8 bases between the two germline ends. As DNA, the CDR3 is TGTGCCACCAGCAGAGATCCGCAGTACCAAGAGACCCAGTACTTC. Amino acid sequence: CATSRDPQYQETQYF.